This T cell receptor (beta chain) was identified during a study of T cells in Graves' hyperthyroidism and ophthalmopathy. Pregnant or lactating patients were excluded, as were those with uncontrolled infection or other autoimmune disease. Every diagnosis used clinical symptoms, serum thyroxine and TRAb, thyroid ultrasound and orbital computed tomography. This CDR3 comprises 16 residues. CDR1 and CDR2 (germline): SGHRS, YFSETQ. V shed 0 bases, J shed 2 bases, and the junction held 4 bases outside the gene matches. The sample holds many counts of this clonotype. The antigen is not known. Overall study results and limits: Researchers found most expanded thyroid clonotypes above 0.001 in blood as well. Median prediction lead before ophthalmopathy onset was 5.5 to 7 months with the model.

RNA transcripts gave rise to amplified TCR beta CDR3 regions. During a first-round RT-PCR of the TCR CDR3, the HTBI primer set was used. TCRdb fed the multiplex PCR reads into MiXCR, producing one record per CDR3 protein. The table shows hundreds of thousands of distinct CDR3 sequences, with around 20% occurring only once. Input material: blood. The chain joins TRBV5-1 to TRBJ2-3; 9 nucleotides match TRBD2. The sequence was obtained from a man aged 40-55 years with Graves' hyperthyroidism. In DNA form, the CDR3 reads TGCGCCAGCAGCTTGGGGACTAGCGATCTCACAGATACGCAGTATTTT. Translating it yields CASSLGTSDLTDTQYF.